One and the same sample provided the 5 T cell receptor beta chains below, sequenced in a study of OX40 agonist ivuxolimab in advanced cancers. Measured with immunoSEQ multiplex PCR; TCRdb has only the in-frame clones, and not every one. The sample contains about 54,000 clones, approximately 91% of which appear only once. Sequencing was performed on CD4+ or CD8+ T cells sorted from blood, taken in a trial of the OX40 agonist ivuxolimab. Receptors originate from an adult with an advanced solid tumor such as melanoma, head and neck, liver or kidney cancer.

This clone showed up just once. The J gene is TRBJ2-1, the V gene TRBV27; maybe TRBD2 (6 bases). CDR1 and CDR2 (germline): MNHEY, SMNVEV (reference sequence). The CDR3 spans 18 residues. V was clipped by 3 bases and J by 10 bases, with 28 bases between them. CDR3 loop: CASSLFGLRDFRSDEQFF. The CDR3 DNA is TGTGCCAGCAGTTTGTTTGGACTGCGGGACTTCCGATCCGACGAGCAGTTCTTC.

The chain uses TRBV5-6 and TRBJ1-1; D may be TRBD1 (6 bases). The CDR3 is 14 amino acids. The V gene lost 4 bases and the J gene lost 1 base, with 11 bases spanning the gap. Germline V lookup: CDR1 SGHDT, CDR2 YYEEEE. The CDR3 protein is CASSKGQPNTEAFF. The CDR3 nucleotides are TGTGCCAGCAGCAAGGGACAACCGAACACTGAAGCTTTCTTT. The full variable domain, completed using reference TRBV5-6 and TRBJ1-1, is DAGVTQSPTHLIKTRGQQVTLRCSPKSGHDTVSWYQQALGQGPQFIFQYYEEEERQRGNFPDRFSGHQFPNYSSELNVNALLLGDSALYLCASSKGQPNTEAFFGQGTRLTVV.

V is TRBV2 and J is TRBJ2-7; D ambiguous. CDR1 SNHLY and CDR2 FYNNEI come from the germline V gene. V was clipped by 0 bases and J by 2 bases, with 20 bases between them. The CDR3 consists of 18 residues. The CDR3 nucleotides read TGTGCCAGCAGTGAAGCGCGGATAGTCTCCTTTCTACCCTACGAGCAGTACTTC. This codes for CASSEARIVSFLPYEQYF.

This clone was counted once. This sequence joins TRBV15 and TRBJ2-5, with D maybe TRBD1 (6 bases). The V gene's germline CDR1 is LNHNV and CDR2 YYDKDF (reference sequence). V shed 8 bases and J shed 5 bases, with 21 bases lying between them. The CDR3 extends over 15 amino acids. CDR3 region: CATQWGDLTGETQYF. As DNA, the CDR3 is TGTGCCACCCAATGGGGAGACCTTACAGGGGAGACCCAGTACTTC. The full variable domain, with the rest looked up from reference TRBV15 and TRBJ2-5, is DAMVIQNPRYQVTQFGKPVTLSCSQTLNHNVMYWYQQKSSQAPKLLFHYYDKDFNNEADTPDNFQSRRPNTSFCFLDIRSPGLGDTAMYLCATQWGDLTGETQYFGPGTRLLVL.

The V and J genes are TRBV29-1 and TRBJ1-2; D perhaps matches TRBD1 (6 bases). CDR1 SQVTM and CDR2 ANQGSEA come from the germline V gene. Deletions cut 3 bases from V and 4 bases from J, with 9 bases between. The CDR3 loop spans 12 amino acids. The CDR3: CSVDDRFYGYTF. The CDR3 region has the DNA TGCAGCGTTGACGACAGGTTCTATGGCTACACCTTC.